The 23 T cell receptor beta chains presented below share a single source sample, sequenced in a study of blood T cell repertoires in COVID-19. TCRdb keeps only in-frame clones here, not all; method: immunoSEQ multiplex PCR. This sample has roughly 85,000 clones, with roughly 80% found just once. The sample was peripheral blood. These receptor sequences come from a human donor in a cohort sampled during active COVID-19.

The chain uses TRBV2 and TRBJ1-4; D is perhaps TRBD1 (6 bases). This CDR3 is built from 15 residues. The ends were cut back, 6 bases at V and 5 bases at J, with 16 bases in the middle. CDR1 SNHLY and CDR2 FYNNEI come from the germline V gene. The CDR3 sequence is CASSLDRSHNEKLFF. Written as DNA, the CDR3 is TGTGCCAGCAGCCTCGACAGGTCTCACAATGAAAAACTGTTTTTT.

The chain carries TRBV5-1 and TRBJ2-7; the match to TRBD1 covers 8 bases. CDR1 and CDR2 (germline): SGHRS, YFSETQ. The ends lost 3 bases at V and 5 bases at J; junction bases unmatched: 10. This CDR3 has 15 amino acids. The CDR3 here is CASSSRGQETDEQYF. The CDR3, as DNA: TGCGCCAGCAGCTCAAGGGGACAGGAAACAGACGAGCAGTACTTC.

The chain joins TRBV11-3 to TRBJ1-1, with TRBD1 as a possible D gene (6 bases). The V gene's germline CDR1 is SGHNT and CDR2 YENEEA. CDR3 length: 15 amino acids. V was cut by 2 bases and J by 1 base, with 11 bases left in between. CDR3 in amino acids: CASSLQGRANTEAFF. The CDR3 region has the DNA TGTGCCAGCAGCTTACAGGGGAGGGCGAACACTGAAGCTTTCTTT.

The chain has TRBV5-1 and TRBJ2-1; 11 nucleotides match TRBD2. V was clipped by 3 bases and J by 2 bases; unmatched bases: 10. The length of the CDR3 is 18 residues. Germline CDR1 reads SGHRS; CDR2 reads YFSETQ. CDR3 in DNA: TGCGCCAGCAGCTCAATATCGGGTAGCGGGGGGGCCTACAATGAGCAGTTCTTC. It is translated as CASSSISGSGGAYNEQFF.

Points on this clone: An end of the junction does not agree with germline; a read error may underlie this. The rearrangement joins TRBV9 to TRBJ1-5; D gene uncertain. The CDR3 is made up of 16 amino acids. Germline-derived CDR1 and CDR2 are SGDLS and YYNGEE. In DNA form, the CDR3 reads TGTGCCAGCAGCCCCCATGAGGCGTCTAGCTATCAGCCCCAGCATTTT. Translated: CASSPHEASSYQPQHF.

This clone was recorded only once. CDR3 in amino acids: CASSGGPSYEQYF. The CDR3 region has the DNA TGTGCCAGCAGCGGAGGGCCCTCCTACGAGCAGTACTTC. V and J are TRBV9 and TRBJ2-7, with a tentative D call TRBD2 (5 bases). Between the trimmed V and J ends, which lost 3 bases and 0 bases, there was a span of 7 bases. Germline V gives CDR1 SGDLS, CDR2 YYNGEE. The CDR3 totals 13 residues.

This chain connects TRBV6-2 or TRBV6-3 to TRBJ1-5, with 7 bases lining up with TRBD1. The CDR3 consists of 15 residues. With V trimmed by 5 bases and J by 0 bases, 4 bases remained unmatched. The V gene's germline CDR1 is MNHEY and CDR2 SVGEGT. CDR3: CASSPTGTSNQPQHF. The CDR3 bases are TGTGCCAGCAGTCCGACAGGGACTAGCAATCAGCCCCAGCATTTT.

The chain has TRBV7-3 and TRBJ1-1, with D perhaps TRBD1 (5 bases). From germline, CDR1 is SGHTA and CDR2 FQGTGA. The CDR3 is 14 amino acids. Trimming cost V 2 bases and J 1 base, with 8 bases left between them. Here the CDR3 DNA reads TGTGCCAGCAGCTTACTCGGGGGGAACACTGAAGCTTTCTTT. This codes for CASSLLGGNTEAFF.

The CDR3, as DNA: TGTGCCAGCAGTTACTCAGGGGGCCGCTCCTACGAGCAGTACTTC. Amino acids: CASSYSGGRSYEQYF. The chain has TRBV6-5 and TRBJ2-7; 7 bases agree with TRBD1. Germline trimming cut 0 bases from V and 0 bases from J; bases unmatched to any gene: 2. The germline V gene encodes CDR1 MNHEY and CDR2 SVGAGI. CDR3 length: 15 amino acids.

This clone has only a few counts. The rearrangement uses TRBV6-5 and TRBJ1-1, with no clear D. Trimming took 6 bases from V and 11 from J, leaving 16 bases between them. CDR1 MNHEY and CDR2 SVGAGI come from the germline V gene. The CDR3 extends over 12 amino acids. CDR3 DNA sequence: TGTGCCAGCAGCCCCGGGGAGGGAAGGGCTTTCTTT. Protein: CASSPGEGRAFF.

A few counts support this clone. CDR3 nucleotides: TGTGCCAGCAGTCGAGGACAGGGGTACTCTGGAAACACCATATATTTT. Protein sequence: CASSRGQGYSGNTIYF. This rearrangement joins TRBV6-6 to TRBJ1-3; TRBD1 matches 9 bases. J gave up 0 bases and V 5 bases, and 5 bases lay outside the gene matches. The CDR3 totals 16 residues. The germline V gene has CDR1 MNHNY and CDR2 SVGAGI (reference sequence).

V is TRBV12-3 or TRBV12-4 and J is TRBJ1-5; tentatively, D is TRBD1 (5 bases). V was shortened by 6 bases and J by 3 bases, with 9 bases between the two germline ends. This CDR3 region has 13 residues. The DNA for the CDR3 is TGTGCCAGCAGCCTAGGGGCCAATCAGCCCCAGCATTTT. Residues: CASSLGANQPQHF.

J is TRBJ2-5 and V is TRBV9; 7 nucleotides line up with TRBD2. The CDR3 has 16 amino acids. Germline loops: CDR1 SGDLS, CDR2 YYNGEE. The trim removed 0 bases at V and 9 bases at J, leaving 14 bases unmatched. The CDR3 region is CASSVGGLAATWPQYF. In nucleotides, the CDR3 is TGTGCCAGCAGCGTAGGAGGGCTAGCGGCAACTTGGCCCCAGTACTTC.

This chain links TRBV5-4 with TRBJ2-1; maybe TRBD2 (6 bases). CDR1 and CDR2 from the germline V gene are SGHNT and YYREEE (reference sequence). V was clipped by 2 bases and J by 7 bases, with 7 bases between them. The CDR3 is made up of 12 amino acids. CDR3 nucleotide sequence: TGTGCCAGCAGCTTAGGAGGGAATGAGCAGTTCTTC. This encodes CASSLGGNEQFF.

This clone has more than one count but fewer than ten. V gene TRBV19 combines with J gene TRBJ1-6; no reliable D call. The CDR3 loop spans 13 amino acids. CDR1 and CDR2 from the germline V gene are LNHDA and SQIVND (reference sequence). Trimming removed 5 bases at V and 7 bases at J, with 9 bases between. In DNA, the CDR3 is TGTGCCAGTAGTTACGACGGGAATTCACCCCTCCACTTT. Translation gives CASSYDGNSPLHF.

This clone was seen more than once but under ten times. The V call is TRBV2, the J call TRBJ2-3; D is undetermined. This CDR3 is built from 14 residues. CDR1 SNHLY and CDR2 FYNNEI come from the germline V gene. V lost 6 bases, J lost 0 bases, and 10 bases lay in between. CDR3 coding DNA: TGTGCCAGCAGCTACGTAACTAGCACAGATACGCAGTATTTT. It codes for CASSYVTSTDTQYF.

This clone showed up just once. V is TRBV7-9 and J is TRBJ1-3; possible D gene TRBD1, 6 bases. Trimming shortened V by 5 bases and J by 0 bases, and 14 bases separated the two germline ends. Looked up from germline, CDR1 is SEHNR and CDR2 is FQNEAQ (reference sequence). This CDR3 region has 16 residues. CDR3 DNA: TGTGCCAGCAGCCTCCGGGACACTTTCTCTGGAAACACCATATATTTT. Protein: CASSLRDTFSGNTIYF.

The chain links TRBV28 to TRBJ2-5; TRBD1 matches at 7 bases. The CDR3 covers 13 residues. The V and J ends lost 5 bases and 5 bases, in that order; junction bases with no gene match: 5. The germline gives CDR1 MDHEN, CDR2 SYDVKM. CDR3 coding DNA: TGTGCCAGCAGTAGGGACAGCCTGGAGACCCAGTACTTC. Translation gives CASSRDSLETQYF.

DNA of the CDR3: TGTGCCAGCAGCTTGGAGCGGGGGCAAGAGACCCAGTACTTC. Translated: CASSLERGQETQYF. This rearrangement joins TRBV5-4 to TRBJ2-5; 8 positions match TRBD2. CDR1 and CDR2 (germline): SGHNT, YYREEE (reference sequence). This CDR3 is 14 amino acids long. The trim removed 0 bases at V and 2 bases at J, leaving 0 bases unmatched.

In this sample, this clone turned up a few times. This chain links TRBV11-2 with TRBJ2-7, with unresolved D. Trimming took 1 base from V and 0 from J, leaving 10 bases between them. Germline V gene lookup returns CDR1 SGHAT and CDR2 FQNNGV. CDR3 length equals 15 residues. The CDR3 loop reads CASSLGARNSYEQYF. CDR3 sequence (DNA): TGTGCCAGCAGCTTAGGGGCCAGGAACTCCTACGAGCAGTACTTC.

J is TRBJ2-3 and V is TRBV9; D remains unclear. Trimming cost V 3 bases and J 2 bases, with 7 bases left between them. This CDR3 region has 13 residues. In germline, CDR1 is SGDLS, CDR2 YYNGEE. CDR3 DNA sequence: TGTGCCAGCAGCGCCCCGTACACAGATACGCAGTATTTT. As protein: CASSAPYTDTQYF.

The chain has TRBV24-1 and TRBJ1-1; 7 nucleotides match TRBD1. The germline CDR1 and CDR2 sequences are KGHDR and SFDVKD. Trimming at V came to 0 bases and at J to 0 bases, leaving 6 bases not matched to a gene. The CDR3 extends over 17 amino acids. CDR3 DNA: TGTGCCACCAGTGATTTGGCAGGGGGGTCGATGAACACTGAAGCTTTCTTT. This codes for CATSDLAGGSMNTEAFF.

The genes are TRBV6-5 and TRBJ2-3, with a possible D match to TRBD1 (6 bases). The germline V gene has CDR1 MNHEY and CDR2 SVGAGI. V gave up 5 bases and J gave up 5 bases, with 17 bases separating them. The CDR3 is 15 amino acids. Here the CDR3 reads CASSQTGSRRDTQYF. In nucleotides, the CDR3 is TGTGCCAGCAGTCAGACAGGATCCCGAAGAGATACGCAGTATTTT.